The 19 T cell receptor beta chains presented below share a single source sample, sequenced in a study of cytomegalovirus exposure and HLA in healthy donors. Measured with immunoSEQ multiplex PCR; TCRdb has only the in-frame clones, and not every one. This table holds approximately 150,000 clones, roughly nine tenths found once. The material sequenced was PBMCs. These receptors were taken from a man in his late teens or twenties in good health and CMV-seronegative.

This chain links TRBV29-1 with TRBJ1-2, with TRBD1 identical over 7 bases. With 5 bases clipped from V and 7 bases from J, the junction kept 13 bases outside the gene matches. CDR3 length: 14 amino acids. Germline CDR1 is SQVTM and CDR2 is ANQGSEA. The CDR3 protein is CSVYFPDRTFGYTF. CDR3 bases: TGCAGCGTTTATTTTCCGGACAGGACCTTTGGCTACACCTTC.

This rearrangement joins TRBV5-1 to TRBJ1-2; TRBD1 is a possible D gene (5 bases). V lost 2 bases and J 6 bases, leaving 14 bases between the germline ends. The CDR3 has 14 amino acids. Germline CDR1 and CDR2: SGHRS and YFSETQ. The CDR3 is CASSFGAGLDGYTF. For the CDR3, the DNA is TGCGCCAGCAGCTTTGGGGCCGGCCTGGATGGCTACACCTTC.

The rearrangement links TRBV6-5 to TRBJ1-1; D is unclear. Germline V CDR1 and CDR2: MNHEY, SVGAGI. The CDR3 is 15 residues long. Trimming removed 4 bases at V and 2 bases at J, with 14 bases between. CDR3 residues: CASSSGQRPNTEAFF. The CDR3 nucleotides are TGTGCCAGCAGTTCTGGGCAGAGACCTAACACTGAAGCTTTCTTT.

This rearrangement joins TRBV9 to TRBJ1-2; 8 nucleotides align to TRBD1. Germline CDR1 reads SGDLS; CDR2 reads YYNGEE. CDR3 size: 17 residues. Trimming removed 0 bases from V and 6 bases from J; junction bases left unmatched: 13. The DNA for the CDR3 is TGTGCCAGCAGCGTAGCTTACCAGGGGGCGGGAGTTGATGGCTACACCTTC. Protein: CASSVAYQGAGVDGYTF.

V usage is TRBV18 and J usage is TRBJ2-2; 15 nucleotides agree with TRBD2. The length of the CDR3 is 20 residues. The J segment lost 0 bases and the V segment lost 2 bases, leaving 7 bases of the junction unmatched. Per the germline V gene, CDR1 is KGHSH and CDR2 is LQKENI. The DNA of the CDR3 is TGTGCCAGCTCACCATATGCCGGGACTAGCGGGGGGACGAACACCGGGGAGCTGTTTTTT. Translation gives CASSPYAGTSGGTNTGELFF.

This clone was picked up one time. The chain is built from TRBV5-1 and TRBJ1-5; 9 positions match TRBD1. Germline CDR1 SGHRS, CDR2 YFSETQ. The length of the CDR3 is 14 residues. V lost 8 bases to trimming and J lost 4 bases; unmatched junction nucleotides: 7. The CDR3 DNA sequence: TGCGCCAGTAAGACGGGGACAGGGAATCAGCCCCAGCATTTT. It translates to CASKTGTGNQPQHF.

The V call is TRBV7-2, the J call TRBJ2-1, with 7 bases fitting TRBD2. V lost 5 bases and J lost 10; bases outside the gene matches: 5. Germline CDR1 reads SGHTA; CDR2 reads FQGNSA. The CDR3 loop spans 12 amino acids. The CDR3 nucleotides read TGTGCCAGCAGCCTGTTCGGGAGGGAGCAGTTCTTC. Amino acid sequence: CASSLFGREQFF.

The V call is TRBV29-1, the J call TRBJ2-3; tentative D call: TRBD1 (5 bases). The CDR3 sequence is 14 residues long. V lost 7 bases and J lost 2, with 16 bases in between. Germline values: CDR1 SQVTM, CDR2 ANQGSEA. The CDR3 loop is CSGGRLGPTDTQYF. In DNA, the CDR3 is TGCAGCGGGGGTCGTTTGGGGCCCACAGATACGCAGTATTTT.

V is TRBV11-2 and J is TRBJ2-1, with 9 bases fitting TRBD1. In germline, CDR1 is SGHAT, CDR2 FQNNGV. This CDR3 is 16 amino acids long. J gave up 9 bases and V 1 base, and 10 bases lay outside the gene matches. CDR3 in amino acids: CASSLGGTGSRSEQFF. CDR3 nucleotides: TGTGCCAGCAGCTTAGGTGGGACAGGGAGCCGTAGTGAGCAGTTCTTC.

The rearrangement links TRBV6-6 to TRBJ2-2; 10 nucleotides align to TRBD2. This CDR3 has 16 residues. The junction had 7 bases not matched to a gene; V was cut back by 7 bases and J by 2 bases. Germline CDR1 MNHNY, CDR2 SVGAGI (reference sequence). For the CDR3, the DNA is TGTGCCAGCACCCTAGCGGGAGCGGTAAACACCGGGGAGCTGTTTTTT. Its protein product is CASTLAGAVNTGELFF.

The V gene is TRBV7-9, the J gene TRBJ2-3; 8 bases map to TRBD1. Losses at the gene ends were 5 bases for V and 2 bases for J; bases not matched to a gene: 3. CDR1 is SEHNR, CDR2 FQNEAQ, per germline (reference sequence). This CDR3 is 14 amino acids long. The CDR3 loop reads CASSRTGFTDTQYF. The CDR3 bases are TGTGCCAGCAGCCGGACAGGGTTCACAGATACGCAGTATTTT.

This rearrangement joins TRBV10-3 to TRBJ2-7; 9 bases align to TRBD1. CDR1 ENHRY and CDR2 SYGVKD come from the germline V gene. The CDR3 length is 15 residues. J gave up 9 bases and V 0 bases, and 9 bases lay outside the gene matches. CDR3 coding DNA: TGTGCCATCAGTGAGTCGAAGGCGGGACAGGGAGGGCAGTACTTC. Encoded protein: CAISESKAGQGGQYF.

The DNA for the CDR3 is TGTGCCAGCAGCTTAGAATATTGGACTAGCGGGAGTAGTGAGCAGTTCTTC. Protein product: CASSLEYWTSGSSEQFF. The chain joins TRBV11-3 to TRBJ2-1; TRBD2 matches 13 bases. CDR1 is SGHNT, CDR2 YENEEA, per germline. Trimming at V came to 0 bases and at J to 9 bases, leaving 8 bases not matched to a gene. The CDR3 has 17 residues.

The CDR3 DNA reads TGTGCCACCAGCAGAGCGGGGGAGACCCAGTACTTC. Amino acid sequence: CATSRAGETQYF. The V and J genes are TRBV15 and TRBJ2-5, with TRBD2 as a possible D gene (5 bases). The CDR3 is 12 residues long. Germline-derived CDR1 and CDR2 are LNHNV and YYDKDF (reference sequence). V was clipped by 1 base and J by 5 bases, with 5 bases between them.

CDR3 sequence: CSGGETGELFF. In nucleotides, the CDR3 is TGCAGCGGGGGGGAAACCGGGGAGCTGTTTTTT. The chain combines TRBV29-1 with TRBJ2-2; tentative D call: TRBD2 (6 bases). This CDR3 contains 11 residues. CDR1 and CDR2 from the germline V gene are SQVTM and ANQGSEA. V was trimmed by 7 bases and J by 5 bases, leaving 8 bases between them.

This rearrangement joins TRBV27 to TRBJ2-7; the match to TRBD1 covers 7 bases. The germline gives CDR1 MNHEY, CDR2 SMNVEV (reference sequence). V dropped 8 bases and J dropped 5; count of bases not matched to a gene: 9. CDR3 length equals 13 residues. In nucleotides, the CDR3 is TGTGCCAGCTCGACACAGGGGTTCCACGAGCAGTACTTC. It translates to CASSTQGFHEQYF.

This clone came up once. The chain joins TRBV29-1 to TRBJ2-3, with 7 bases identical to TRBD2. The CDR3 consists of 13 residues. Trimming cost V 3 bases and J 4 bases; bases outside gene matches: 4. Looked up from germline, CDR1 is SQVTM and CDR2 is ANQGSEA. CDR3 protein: CSVEAGVADTQYF. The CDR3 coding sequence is TGCAGCGTTGAGGCGGGAGTGGCAGATACGCAGTATTTT.

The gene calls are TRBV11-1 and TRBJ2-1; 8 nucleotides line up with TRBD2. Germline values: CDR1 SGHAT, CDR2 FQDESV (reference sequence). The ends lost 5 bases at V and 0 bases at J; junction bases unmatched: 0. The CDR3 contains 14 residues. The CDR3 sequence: CASSSGSSYNEQFF. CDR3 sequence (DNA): TGTGCCAGCAGCAGCGGGAGCTCCTACAATGAGCAGTTCTTC.

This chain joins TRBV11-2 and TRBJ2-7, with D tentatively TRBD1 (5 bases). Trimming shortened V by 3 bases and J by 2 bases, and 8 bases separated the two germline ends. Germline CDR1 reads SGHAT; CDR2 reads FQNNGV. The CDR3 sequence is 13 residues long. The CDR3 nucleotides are TGTGCCAGCAGCTTTGGACAAACCTACGAGCAGTACTTC. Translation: CASSFGQTYEQYF.